This T cell receptor (beta chain) was retrieved from a study of T cell responses to AZD1222 COVID-19 vaccine. Turning to the study itself: Second-dose groups at about 4 or about 12 weeks were pooled.

Produced via immunoSEQ multiplex PCR; TCRdb's table is partial and in-frame only. The repertoire holds 150,000 or so clones, with 80% to 95% as singletons. Study-wide findings and caveats: Compared with day 0, the breadth and depth of the Spike-specific TCR repertoire rose significantly after two doses of AZD1222. Only a handful of people who got AZD1222 tested seropositive at baseline.

Points on this clone: No antigen is known for it.

There are 13 residues in the CDR3. The V end was cut by 3 bases, the J end by 3 bases, with 8 bases between. Germline-derived CDR1 and CDR2 are SEHNR and FQNEAQ (reference sequence). The V gene is TRBV7-9, the J gene TRBJ1-1; D remains ambiguous. The sample in question was peripheral blood, obtained on day 0 of AZD1222 vaccination. The clonotype comes from an adult in good health. The CDR3 DNA follows: TGTGCCAGCAGCTTTTCATTTGACACTGAAGCTTTCTTT. The encoded protein is CASSFSFDTEAFF.